Shown below are 20 T cell receptor beta chains from a single sample sequenced in a study of beta chain features in type 1 diabetes. What was sequenced were expressed TCRB transcripts, since all of the isolated RNA had been reverse transcribed. Sequencing was performed with immunoSEQ multiplex PCR; in TCRdb, only in-frame clones are kept and a portion is missing. The data show 140,000 or so clones, about a tenth seen once. The sequenced material came from central memory CD4+ T cells from blood. The receptor set was obtained from a man younger than 35 in good health.

This clone appeared a few times. V is TRBV19 and J is TRBJ2-1; D is possibly TRBD2 (7 bases). V lost 3 bases and J 8 bases, leaving 14 bases between the germline ends. The CDR3 consists of 14 residues. Germline V gene sequence: CDR1 LNHDA, CDR2 SQIVND (reference sequence). The CDR3 DNA sequence: TGTGCCAGTAGTATTAGGGGGGGAAGGGATGAGCAGTTCTTC. Protein product: CASSIRGGRDEQFF.

V is TRBV30 and J is TRBJ2-2; 8 bases agree with TRBD1. CDR3 length equals 13 residues. Per germline, CDR1 GTSNPN and CDR2 SVGIG (reference sequence). Losses at the gene ends were 5 bases for V and 1 base for J; bases not matched to a gene: 0. CDR3 sequence: CAWGTGNTGELFF. The CDR3 DNA is TGTGCCTGGGGGACAGGGAACACCGGGGAGCTGTTTTTT.

This clone was observed a few times. This chain connects TRBV25-1 to TRBJ2-7; 7 bases line up with TRBD1. This CDR3 comprises 17 residues. Germline V gene sequence: CDR1 MGHDK, CDR2 SYGVNS. Trimming cost V 5 bases and J 2 bases; bases outside gene matches: 15. This CDR3 is CASSTNQGQQKTYEQYF. CDR3 sequence (DNA): TGTGCCAGCAGTACAAACCAGGGACAGCAGAAGACCTACGAGCAGTACTTC.

In this sample, this clone turned up a few times. This sequence joins TRBV18 and TRBJ2-6; the match to TRBD1 covers 9 bases. Germline V lookup: CDR1 KGHSH, CDR2 LQKENI. J gave up 3 bases and V 3 bases, and 6 bases lay outside the gene matches. The CDR3 totals 17 residues. The CDR3 sequence: CASSPGTGRSGANVLTF. The CDR3 coding sequence is TGTGCCAGCTCACCTGGGACAGGGCGGAGTGGGGCCAACGTCCTGACTTTC. Variable domain in full (rest from reference TRBV18 and TRBJ2-6): NAGVMQNPRHLVRRRGQEARLRCSPMKGHSHVYWYRQLPEEGLKFMVYLQKENIIDESGMPKERFSAEFPKEGPSILRIQQVVRGDSAAYFCASSPGTGRSGANVLTFGAGSRLTVL.

This clone was counted a few times. The chain joins TRBV6-5 to TRBJ1-2, with TRBD1 matching over 7 bases. CDR3 length: 15 amino acids. Losses at the gene ends were 5 bases for V and 4 bases for J; bases not matched to a gene: 10. From germline, CDR1 is MNHEY and CDR2 SVGAGI. DNA for the CDR3: TGTGCCAGCAGTCCCTCCAACAGGGGTGGCTATGGCTACACCTTC. Translating gives CASSPSNRGGYGYTF.

The genes are TRBV5-1 and TRBJ2-3; D is unresolved. Germline assignment: CDR1 SGHRS and CDR2 YFSETQ. The CDR3 has 14 amino acids. Trimming removed 0 bases from V and 6 bases from J, with 11 bases in between. The CDR3 nucleotides are TGCGCCAGCAGCTTGGCCGGAGACTTGGATACGCAGTATTTT. Residues: CASSLAGDLDTQYF. Combining the CDR3 with reference TRBV5-1 and TRBJ2-3 gives the whole variable domain KAGVTQTPRYLIKTRGQQVTLSCSPISGHRSVSWYQQTPGQGLQFLFEYFSETQRNKGNFPGRFSGRQFSNSRSEMNVSTLELGDSALYLCASSLAGDLDTQYFGPGTRLTVL.

This clone was recorded a few times. The chain uses TRBV4-3 and TRBJ1-4; TRBD1 matches at 7 bases. This CDR3 is built from 18 residues. The germline CDR1 and CDR2 sequences are LGHNA and YSLEER. V lost 4 bases, J lost 8 bases, and 19 bases stayed unmatched. The CDR3 DNA reads TGCGCCAGCAGCCGCGTCCGGGACAGAGAAATACATGGGGAAAAACTGTTTTTT. Amino acids: CASSRVRDREIHGEKLFF.

This clone was detected only a few times. The chain uses TRBV19 and TRBJ2-6; TRBD1 might be the D (6 bases). The CDR3 has 18 residues. Germline assignment: CDR1 LNHDA and CDR2 SQIVND (reference sequence). V shed 8 bases and J shed 0 bases, with 20 bases lying between them. The CDR3 reads CASSMTAGVRSGANVLTF. In nucleotides, the CDR3 is TGTGCCAGTTCGATGACGGCAGGGGTCCGCTCTGGGGCCAACGTCCTGACTTTC.

This clone was observed a handful of times. The genes are TRBV4-1 and TRBJ2-1; 9 bases are a match to TRBD2. The junction had 5 bases not matched to a gene; V was cut back by 0 bases and J by 2 bases. This CDR3 region has 17 residues. Germline CDR1 is MGHRA and CDR2 is YSYEKL. CDR3 residues: CASSQDPQRGAYNEQFF. For the CDR3, the DNA is TGCGCCAGCAGCCAAGATCCCCAGCGGGGGGCCTACAATGAGCAGTTCTTC.

This clone was seen at least ten times. The genes are TRBV7-9 and TRBJ2-1; 8 bases fit TRBD2. V was pared by 1 base and J by 7 bases, with 0 bases of the junction left unmatched. There are 13 residues in the CDR3. CDR1 and CDR2 (germline): SEHNR, FQNEAQ (reference sequence). CDR3 in DNA: TGTGCCAGCAGCTTAGGACTAGCGAATGAGCAGTTCTTC. Translation: CASSLGLANEQFF.

This clone was detected a few times. The chain links TRBV11-3 to TRBJ2-5; a possible D gene is TRBD2 (6 bases). Germline V gene lookup returns CDR1 SGHNT and CDR2 YENEEA. This CDR3 contains 16 residues. V was pared by 0 bases and J by 1 base, with 12 bases between. The CDR3: CASSLDGRRVQETQYF. DNA for the CDR3: TGTGCCAGCAGCTTAGATGGGCGGAGGGTCCAAGAGACCCAGTACTTC.

Turning to this clone: The same CDR3 arises from other DNA sequences in this sample as well. The rearrangement joins TRBV7-9 to TRBJ1-2, with unresolved D. V lost 4 bases, J lost 8 bases, and 8 bases lay in between. The CDR3 is 11 residues long. Germline V gene data show CDR1 as SEHNR and CDR2 as FQNEAQ (reference sequence). CDR3 region: CASSSRVGYTF. As DNA, the CDR3 is TGTGCCAGCAGCTCCCGCGTCGGCTACACCTTC.

This chain uses TRBV7-6 with TRBJ2-1; no firm D call. The CDR3 is made up of 16 amino acids. CDR1 is SGHVS, CDR2 FNYEAQ, per germline. The germline V and J ends were trimmed by 2 bases and 0 bases, with 11 bases remaining between them. The CDR3, as DNA: TGTGCCAGCAGCTTATTGAAAACTACCTCCTACAATGAGCAGTTCTTC. Its translation is CASSLLKTTSYNEQFF. The full variable domain, rest sourced from reference TRBV7-6 and TRBJ2-1, is GAGVSQSPRYKVTKRGQDVALRCDPISGHVSLYWYRQALGQGPEFLTYFNYEAQQDKSGLPNDRFSAERPEGSISTLTIQRTEQRDSAMYRCASSLLKTTSYNEQFFGPGTRLTVL.

This clone has at least ten counts. V is TRBV7-2 and J is TRBJ2-1, with D possibly TRBD1 on 6 matching bases. This CDR3 contains 13 residues. Germline CDR1 reads SGHTA; CDR2 reads FQGNSA. V lost 4 bases and J 6 bases, leaving 10 bases between the germline ends. The CDR3 sequence is CASSSQTGNEQFF. The CDR3 bases are TGTGCCAGCAGCTCCCAGACAGGCAATGAGCAGTTCTTC.

Only a few counts were recorded for this clone. Here the CDR3 DNA reads TGTGCCAGCCGGACTGAGAATTCACCCCTCCACTTT. It yields the protein CASRTENSPLHF. The J gene is TRBJ1-6, the V gene TRBV11-1; D uncertain. Germline loops: CDR1 SGHAT, CDR2 FQDESV (reference sequence). This CDR3 is built from 12 residues. The germline V and J ends were trimmed by 8 bases and 7 bases, with 9 bases remaining between them.

This clone occurred a few times. The chain couples TRBV10-3 to TRBJ2-5; 8 bases fit TRBD1. J gave up 1 base and V 4 bases, and 8 bases lay outside the gene matches. This CDR3 comprises 16 residues. The germline V gene has CDR1 ENHRY and CDR2 SYGVKD. The CDR3 bases are TGTGCCATCAGTGGCTCAGGGGGCAAGGCCCAAGAGACCCAGTACTTC. Translating it yields CAISGSGGKAQETQYF.

This clone was counted many times. The genes are TRBV29-1 and TRBJ1-2, with D perhaps TRBD1 (6 bases). Germline CDR1 is SQVTM and CDR2 is ANQGSEA. The CDR3 runs to 15 residues. V lost 0 bases and J 2 bases, leaving 13 bases between the germline ends. This CDR3 is CSVEDLWTDNYGYTF. The CDR3 DNA sequence: TGCAGCGTTGAAGATCTTTGGACAGACAACTATGGCTACACCTTC.

This clone has a handful of counts. The chain links TRBV15 to TRBJ2-5; TRBD1 matches at 8 bases. The CDR3 extends over 15 amino acids. Unmatched junction bases numbered 5, after V lost 0 bases and J lost 5 bases. In germline, CDR1 is LNHNV, CDR2 YYDKDF (reference sequence). CDR3 protein: CATSRDRGLRETQYF. CDR3 in DNA: TGTGCCACCAGCAGAGACAGGGGGCTCCGGGAGACCCAGTACTTC.

This rearrangement joins TRBV27 to TRBJ1-4, with D unresolved. The CDR3 has 15 residues. Per germline, CDR1 MNHEY and CDR2 SMNVEV (reference sequence). V was shortened by 8 bases and J by 1 base, with 14 bases between the two germline ends. DNA for the CDR3: TGTGCCAGCGCAAGCCGAGGGAAAACTAATGAAAAACTGTTTTTT. Translation: CASASRGKTNEKLFF.

A few counts support this clone. This chain joins TRBV7-3 and TRBJ2-3; 10 nucleotides agree with TRBD2. The CDR3 sequence is 14 residues long. V lost 5 bases and J lost 1; bases outside the gene matches: 0. From germline, CDR1 is SGHTA and CDR2 FQGTGA. The CDR3 nucleotides read TGTGCCAGCAGCACTAGCGGGGGCACAGATACGCAGTATTTT. This gives the protein CASSTSGGTDTQYF.